Each of the 18 T cell receptor beta chains below was sequenced from the same sample in a study of regulatory T cells in long-lasting Graves disease. Specified time point: newly diagnosed GD, antithyroid drugs for less than 3 months. PBMCs were the source of the RNA used for TCR sequencing. Investigators prepared the TCR beta libraries by applying iRepertoire HTBI primers and Arm-PCR of CDR3 regions. TCRdb passed the multiplex PCR reads through MiXCR, listing each CDR3 protein once. The table has a few hundred thousand distinct CDR3 sequences, approximately 16% seen once; the top ten hold over 7%. These data were likewise used in another study, on T cells in Graves' hyperthyroidism and ophthalmopathy.

The sequenced sample was peripheral blood mononuclear cells (PBMCs), obtained at new diagnosis, from a patient treated with antithyroid drugs. The receptors originated from a woman aged 40 to 50 with Graves disease.

This clonotype has ten or more counts. This sequence joins TRBV10-3 and TRBJ2-1; D possibly corresponds to TRBD1 (5 bases). Germline CDR1 is ENHRY and CDR2 is SYGVKD. CDR3 size: 12 residues. Trimming removed 2 bases from V and 8 bases from J, with 7 bases in between. The CDR3, as DNA: TGTGCCATCAGTGAGGGGGCAGATGAGCAGTTCTTC. It specifies CAISEGADEQFF.

This chain uses TRBV29-1 with TRBJ2-3; D remains unclear. TRBJ2-5 explains the end of the DNA better; the J call may be wrong. The CDR3 covers 14 residues. CDR1 is SQVTM, CDR2 ANQGSEA, per germline. Here the CDR3 reads CSVEGIGEPETQYF. CDR3 bases: TGCAGCGTTGAAGGTATCGGAGAGCCAGAGACCCAGTACTTC.

This clonotype was detected many times. The J gene is TRBJ2-1, the V gene TRBV9; unclear D gene. V lost 4 bases and J 1 base, leaving 9 bases between the germline ends. The CDR3 has 14 residues. Germline assignment: CDR1 SGDLS and CDR2 YYNGEE. The CDR3 loop reads CASSTLASYNEQFF. DNA of the CDR3: TGTGCCAGCAGCACGTTAGCTTCCTACAATGAGCAGTTCTTC.

To note about this clonotype: It may be a read error: a sequence one base away is much more abundant. The V gene is TRBV5-1, the J gene TRBJ2-1; D is ambiguous. The CDR3 consists of 14 residues. CDR1 is SGHRS and CDR2 is YFSETQ in the germline V gene. CDR3 amino acids: CASSEFSSYNKQFF. CDR3 DNA: TGCGCCAGCAGCGAATTCAGCTCCTACAATAAGCAGTTCTTC.

This clonotype was seen at least ten times. V gene TRBV3-1 combines with J gene TRBJ2-5; 8 nucleotides agree with TRBD2. The V gene's germline CDR1 is LGHDT and CDR2 YNNKEL (reference sequence). The V and J ends lost 5 bases and 4 bases, in that order; junction bases with no gene match: 6. The CDR3 extends over 14 amino acids. The CDR3 protein is CASSLSGGLETQYF. The CDR3 bases are TGTGCCAGCAGCTTATCGGGGGGGTTAGAGACCCAGTACTTC.

A few counts support this clonotype. The gene calls are TRBV6-1 and TRBJ1-2; TRBD1 agrees at 8 bases. Germline V CDR1 and CDR2: MNHNS, SASEGT. Unmatched junction bases numbered 3, after V lost 4 bases and J lost 2 bases. This CDR3 is 14 amino acids long. The CDR3 reads CASSVGQGNYGYTF. For the CDR3, the DNA is TGTGCCAGCAGTGTCGGACAGGGCAACTATGGCTACACCTTC.

This clonotype occurred a few times. V and J are TRBV7-9 and TRBJ2-7; tentative D call: TRBD2 (6 bases). This CDR3 is built from 16 residues. The germline V gene has CDR1 SEHNR and CDR2 FQNEAQ (reference sequence). Trimming left V 5 bases short and J 10 bases short, with 27 bases between. The CDR3 is CASSLILRDLSTRQYF. CDR3 sequence (DNA): TGTGCCAGCAGCCTTATTCTCCGGGACTTGTCTACGAGACAGTACTTC.

V usage is TRBV11-2 and J usage is TRBJ1-2; TRBD1 matches 11 bases. The CDR3 length is 16 residues. V shed 1 base, J shed 4 bases, and the junction held 5 bases outside the gene matches. Germline V gene data show CDR1 as SGHAT and CDR2 as FQNNGV. CDR3 sequence: CASSLVGTGGSYGYTF. Written as DNA, the CDR3 is TGTGCCAGCAGCTTAGTAGGGACAGGGGGTAGCTATGGCTACACCTTC. Variable domain in full (rest from reference TRBV11-2 and TRBJ1-2): EAGVAQSPRYKIIEKRQSVAFWCNPISGHATLYWYQQILGQGPKLLIQFQNNGVVDDSQLPKDRFSAERLKGVDSTLKIQPAKLEDSAVYLCASSLVGTGGSYGYTFGSGTRLTVV.

The chain links TRBV15 to TRBJ1-4; TRBD1 is a possible D gene (5 bases). CDR1 and CDR2 from the germline V gene are LNHNV and YYDKDF (reference sequence). V shed 7 bases and J shed 8 bases, with 20 bases lying between them. This CDR3 has 15 amino acids. The CDR3 DNA follows: TGTGCCACCAACAACTACAGACGGCAGGGAGAAAAACTGTTTTTT. Amino acids: CATNNYRRQGEKLFF. Combining the CDR3 with reference TRBV15 and TRBJ1-4 gives the whole variable domain DAMVIQNPRYQVTQFGKPVTLSCSQTLNHNVMYWYQQKSSQAPKLLFHYYDKDFNNEADTPDNFQSRRPNTSFCFLDIRSPGLGDTAMYLCATNNYRRQGEKLFFGSGTQLSVL.

This clonotype came up many times. The chain recombines TRBV11-2 with TRBJ2-5, with 8 nucleotides matching TRBD1. The CDR3 runs to 15 residues. CDR1 is SGHAT, CDR2 FQNNGV, per germline. With V trimmed by 5 bases and J by 5 bases, 10 bases remained unmatched. DNA for the CDR3: TGTGCCAGCAGCCCACGGACAGGGCTTGAGGAGACCCAGTACTTC. Protein product: CASSPRTGLEETQYF. Drawing the rest from reference TRBV11-2 and TRBJ2-5, the complete variable domain is EAGVAQSPRYKIIEKRQSVAFWCNPISGHATLYWYQQILGQGPKLLIQFQNNGVVDDSQLPKDRFSAERLKGVDSTLKIQPAKLEDSAVYLCASSPRTGLEETQYFGPGTRLLVL.

This clonotype was recorded at least ten times. The chain uses TRBV28 and TRBJ1-1; D possibly corresponds to TRBD1 (6 bases). V was clipped by 7 bases and J by 2 bases, with 14 bases between them. Germline assignment: CDR1 MDHEN and CDR2 SYDVKM. This CDR3 spans 14 amino acids. CDR3 protein: CASKSGVRNTEAFF. CDR3 in DNA: TGTGCCAGCAAGTCAGGGGTGCGAAACACTGAAGCTTTCTTT.

This clonotype was seen at least ten times. This chain uses TRBV11-2 with TRBJ2-2; a weak D match, TRBD1 (6 bases). This CDR3 is built from 15 residues. Looked up from germline, CDR1 is SGHAT and CDR2 is FQNNGV. V lost 3 bases to trimming and J lost 2 bases, with 10 bases between them. This CDR3 is CASSFRGGNTGELFF. CDR3 sequence (DNA): TGTGCCAGCAGCTTTCGAGGGGGTAACACCGGGGAGCTGTTTTTT.

In its sample, this clonotype was seen a few times. The chain is built from TRBV3-1 and TRBJ2-5; 12 positions match TRBD2. Germline CDR1 and CDR2: LGHDT and YNNKEL (reference sequence). This CDR3 spans 15 amino acids. Trimming took 2 bases from V and 7 from J; bases not matched to a gene: 5. The CDR3 region is CASSQLAGGPWTQYF. DNA for the CDR3: TGTGCCAGCAGCCAACTAGCGGGAGGGCCTTGGACCCAGTACTTC.

The chain has TRBV13 and TRBJ2-1; perhaps TRBD1 as D (6 bases). The CDR3 is 15 amino acids. Germline V gives CDR1 PRHDT, CDR2 FYEKMQ (reference sequence). Between the trimmed V and J ends, which lost 0 bases and 1 base, there was a span of 7 bases. CDR3 in amino acids: CASSLGTGSYNEQFF. The CDR3 bases are TGTGCCAGCAGCTTAGGGACAGGATCCTACAATGAGCAGTTCTTC.

This clonotype was recorded at least ten times. The chain combines TRBV19 with TRBJ1-6; tentative D call: TRBD1 (5 bases). Germline V gene sequence: CDR1 LNHDA, CDR2 SQIVND (reference sequence). V gave up 5 bases and J gave up 3 bases, with 29 bases separating them. The CDR3 runs to 21 residues. In DNA, the CDR3 is TGTGCCAGTAGTGTACAAAAACCCAGCTCCTTGACAGCAAACTATAATTCACCCCTCCACTTT. The encoded protein is CASSVQKPSSLTANYNSPLHF.

This clonotype showed up many times. The CDR3: CASSASGSGEQYF. The CDR3 DNA reads as TGTGCCAGCAGCGCTAGCGGGAGCGGGGAGCAGTACTTC. This chain uses TRBV9 with TRBJ2-7, with 10 bases identical to TRBD2. V shed 3 bases and J 7 bases; nucleotides not matched to a gene: 4. This CDR3 spans 13 amino acids. CDR1 and CDR2 (germline): SGDLS, YYNGEE.

This clonotype has a count of ten or more. The genes are TRBV28 and TRBJ2-7, with 8 bases lining up with TRBD2. CDR1 is MDHEN and CDR2 is SYDVKM in the germline V gene. V shed 11 bases and J 3 bases; nucleotides not matched to a gene: 9. This CDR3 region has 13 residues. The CDR3 sequence: CAGLLAGIYEQYF. The CDR3 nucleotides read TGTGCCGGTCTCTTAGCGGGAATCTACGAGCAGTACTTC.

This clonotype was counted a few times. The gene calls are TRBV4-1 and TRBJ1-1; perhaps TRBD1 as D (6 bases). Trimming left V 6 bases short and J 0 bases short, with 11 bases between. This CDR3 comprises 14 residues. Germline V gene sequence: CDR1 MGHRA, CDR2 YSYEKL. This CDR3 is CASRPGQMNTEAFF. CDR3 sequence (DNA): TGCGCCAGCAGACCTGGACAGATGAACACTGAAGCTTTCTTT.